Below, one T cell receptor (beta chain) is given with its context. Its specificity is unknown. In TCRdb, the 5' RACE reads were re-called with MiXCR into one record per CDR3 protein. The table records roughly 620,000 distinct CDR3 sequences, more than 15% of them present only once. The data originate from a study of T-cell memory formation after mild COVID-19. The study's findings and limits: The finding that pre-infection memory included some responding clones suggested that cross-reactive memory joined. The study found contracting CD4+ clones mainly in CM and EM and contracting CD8+ clones in EMRA.

Germline-derived CDR1 and CDR2 are SGHRS and YFSETQ. The CDR3 loop spans 17 amino acids. The V segment lost 4 bases and the J segment 10 bases; nucleotides outside the gene matches: 11. Sample: PBMCs or a T cell subset sorted from them (not recorded which). This receptor was identified in an adult woman who had mild COVID-19 (a few samples of this study predate the infection). Cell type and time point are not known. The chain has TRBV5-1 and TRBJ2-1; 16 nucleotides match TRBD2. CDR3 in DNA: TGCGCCAGCAGCCTTGGGACTAGCGGGGGGGCAGGGCGAGAGCAGTTCTTC. Amino acid sequence: CASSLGTSGGAGREQFF.